This TCR beta chain came from a study of cytomegalovirus exposure and HLA in healthy donors. Study-wide background: Researchers previously reported finding 90 million to 120 million unique TCR beta sequences from 170 million or so T cells. Whole-study findings and limits: Using a false discovery rate of 0.05, a later analysis showed that 16,000 or so TCR beta sequences were associated with HLA alleles. Follow-up analysis found HLA locus-dependent TCR association rates, highest for DRB1 and lowest for HLA-C. In vitro experiments confirmed that a few CMV-associated chains were specific for CMV antigens.

This clone has only one observation. Its cognate antigen is unknown. Vbeta (60) and Jbeta (13) primers were used in the PCR. The method was immunoSEQ multiplex PCR; TCRdb's version includes in-frame clones alone and lacks a portion of them. The table lists 170,000 or so clones, 79% of them singletons, with 0.65% to 0.75% in the top ten. V lost 3 bases to trimming and J lost 2 bases; unmatched junction nucleotides: 1. The CDR3 runs to 14 residues. Germline CDR1 and CDR2: SGDLS and YYNGEE. The clonotype comes from a woman in her thirties or forties in good health and CMV-seronegative. Input material: PBMCs. The V and J genes are TRBV9 and TRBJ2-5; 10 bases match TRBD2. The DNA of the CDR3 is TGTGCCAGCAGCGGGACTAGCGGACAAGAGACCCAGTACTTC. Translated: CASSGTSGQETQYF.